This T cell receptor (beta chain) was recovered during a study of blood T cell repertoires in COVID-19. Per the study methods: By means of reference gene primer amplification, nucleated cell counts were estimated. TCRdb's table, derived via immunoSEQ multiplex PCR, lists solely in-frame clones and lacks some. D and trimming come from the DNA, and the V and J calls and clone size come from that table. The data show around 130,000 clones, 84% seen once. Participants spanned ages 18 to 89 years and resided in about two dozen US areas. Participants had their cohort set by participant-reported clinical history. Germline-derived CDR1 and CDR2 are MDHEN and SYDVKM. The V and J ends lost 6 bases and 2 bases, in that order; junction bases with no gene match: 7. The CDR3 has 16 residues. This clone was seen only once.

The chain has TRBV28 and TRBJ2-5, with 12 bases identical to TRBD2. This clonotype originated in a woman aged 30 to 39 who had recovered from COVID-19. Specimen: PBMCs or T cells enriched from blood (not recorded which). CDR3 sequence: CASSSTSGSLQETQYF. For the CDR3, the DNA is TGTGCCAGCAGCTCGACTAGCGGGAGTCTTCAAGAGACCCAGTACTTC.